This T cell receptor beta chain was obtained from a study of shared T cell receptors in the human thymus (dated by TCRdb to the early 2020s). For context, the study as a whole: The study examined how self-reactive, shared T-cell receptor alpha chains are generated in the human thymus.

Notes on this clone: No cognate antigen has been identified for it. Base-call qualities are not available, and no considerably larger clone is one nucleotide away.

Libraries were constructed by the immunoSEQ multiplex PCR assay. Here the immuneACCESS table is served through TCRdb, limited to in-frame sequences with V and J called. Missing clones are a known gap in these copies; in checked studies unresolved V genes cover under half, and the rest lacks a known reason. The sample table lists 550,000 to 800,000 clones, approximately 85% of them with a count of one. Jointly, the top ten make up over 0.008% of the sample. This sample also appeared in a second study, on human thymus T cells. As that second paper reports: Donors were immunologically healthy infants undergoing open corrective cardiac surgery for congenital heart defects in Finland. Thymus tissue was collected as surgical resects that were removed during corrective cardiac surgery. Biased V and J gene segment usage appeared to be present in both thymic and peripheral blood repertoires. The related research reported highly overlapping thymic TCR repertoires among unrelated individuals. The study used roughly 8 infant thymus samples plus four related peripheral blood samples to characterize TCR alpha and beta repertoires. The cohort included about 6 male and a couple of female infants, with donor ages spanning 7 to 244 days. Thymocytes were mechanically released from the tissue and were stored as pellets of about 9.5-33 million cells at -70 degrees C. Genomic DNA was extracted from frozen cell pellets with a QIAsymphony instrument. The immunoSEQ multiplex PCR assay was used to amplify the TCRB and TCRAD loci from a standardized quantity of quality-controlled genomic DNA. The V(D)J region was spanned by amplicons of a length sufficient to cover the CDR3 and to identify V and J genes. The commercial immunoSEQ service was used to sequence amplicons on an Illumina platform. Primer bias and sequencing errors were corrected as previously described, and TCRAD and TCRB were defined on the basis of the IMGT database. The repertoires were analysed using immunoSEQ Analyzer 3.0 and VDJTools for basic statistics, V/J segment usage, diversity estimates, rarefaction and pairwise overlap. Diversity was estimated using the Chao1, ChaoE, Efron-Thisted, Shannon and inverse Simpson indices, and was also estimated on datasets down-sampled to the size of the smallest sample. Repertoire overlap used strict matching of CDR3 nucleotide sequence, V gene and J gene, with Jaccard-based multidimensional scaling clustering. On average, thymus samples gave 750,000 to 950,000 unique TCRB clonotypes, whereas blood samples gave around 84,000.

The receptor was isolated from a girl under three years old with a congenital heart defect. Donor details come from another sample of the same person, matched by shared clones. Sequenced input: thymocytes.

The CDR3 has the sequence CASSILGEREKLFF. The nucleotides are TGTGCCAGTAGTATTCTGGGCGAAAGAGAAAAACTGTTTTTT. This chain joins TRBV19 to TRBJ1-4; the D gene remains uncertain. The CDR3 starts with the cysteine, ends with the phenylalanine, and has 14 residues. Only the CDR3 region is kept as DNA, spanning 42 bases read in frame from base 1. For CDR1 and CDR2, the germline V gene (reference sequence) lists LNHDA and SQIVND. V is clipped by 3 bases and J by 8 bases, and the sequence between their germline boundaries is 13 bases long. With all but the CDR3 taken from the reference TRBV19 and TRBJ1-4 genes, the full variable domain is: DGGITQSPKYLFRKEGQNVTLSCEQNLNHDAMYWYRQDPGQGLRLIYYSQIVNDFQKGDIAEGYSVSREKKESFPLTVTSAQKNPTAFYLCASSILGEREKLFFGSGTQLSVL.